The entry that follows covers one TCR beta chain sequence. Its matching antigen is unknown. Nominally healthy donors provided the samples, though records likely missed some immune exposures. CDR1 is MDHEN and CDR2 is SYDVKM in the germline V gene. The CDR3 contains 14 residues. V lost 3 bases, J lost 4 bases, and 2 bases stayed unmatched. The sample belongs to a study of cytomegalovirus exposure and HLA in healthy donors. PCR employed 60 Vbeta and 13 Jbeta primers. TCRdb's table, derived via immunoSEQ multiplex PCR, lists solely in-frame clones and lacks some. The table has fewer than 200,000 clones, about four fifths seen once; the top ten hold under 0.6%. Regarding the study as a whole: What was likely a sequencing artifact was a cluster of highly shared sequence variants. Listed as cytomegalovirus-associated were 150 to 200 TCR beta chains. Links to common viral pathogens appeared, in a later analysis, for several of the most significant clusters.

The chain employs TRBV28 and TRBJ1-5; 8 nucleotides agree with TRBD1. The sequencing input was PBMCs. This receptor was identified in a woman aged 50 to 65 in good health and CMV-seronegative. The DNA for the CDR3 is TGTGCCAGCAGTTTTGGGGACAGGAATCAGCCCCAGCATTTT. It encodes CASSFGDRNQPQHF.